The 16 T cell receptor beta chains reported below all come from one sample, sequenced in a study of cytomegalovirus exposure and HLA in healthy donors. The PCR ran on 60 Vbeta and 13 Jbeta primers. Measured with immunoSEQ multiplex PCR; TCRdb has only the in-frame clones, and not every one. The sample holds 99,000 or so clones, over 65% seen once. The sample was PBMCs. The receptors here all came from a man aged 35 to 55 in good health and CMV-seropositive.

The genes are TRBV30 and TRBJ1-3; D uncertain. In germline, CDR1 is GTSNPN, CDR2 SVGIG (reference sequence). V was pared by 7 bases and J by 0 bases, with 16 bases between. This CDR3 has 15 amino acids. CDR3 amino acids: CASSSDSFSGNTIYF. For the CDR3, the DNA is TGTGCCTCCTCATCCGACTCATTCTCTGGAAACACCATATATTTT. Drawing the rest from reference TRBV30 and TRBJ1-3, the complete variable domain is SQTIHQWPATLVQPVGSPLSLECTVEGTSNPNLYWYRQAAGRGLQLLFYSVGIGQISSEVPQNLSASRPQDRQFILSSKKLLLSDSGFYLCASSSDSFSGNTIYFGEGSWLTVV.

This sequence joins TRBV4-2 and TRBJ2-5; 11 nucleotides line up with TRBD2. The CDR3 length is 18 residues. The V and J ends lost 0 bases and 5 bases, in that order; junction bases with no gene match: 11. CDR1 is LGHNA, CDR2 YNFKEQ, per germline. The CDR3 bases are TGTGCCAGCAGCCAAGATCTACCCACTAGCGGGAGAGGGGAGACCCAGTACTTC. It yields the protein CASSQDLPTSGRGETQYF.

The chain joins TRBV29-1 to TRBJ2-7; the D gene is possibly TRBD1 (6 bases). Trimming stripped 6 bases from V and 5 bases from J, with 14 bases between. Germline V lookup: CDR1 SQVTM, CDR2 ANQGSEA. The CDR3 extends over 12 amino acids. CDR3 region: CSVKRQDHEQYF. The CDR3 DNA reads as TGCAGCGTAAAACGACAGGACCACGAGCAGTACTTC.

This chain links TRBV15 with TRBJ2-3; 8 bases align to TRBD1. The CDR3 loop spans 15 amino acids. The germline CDR1 and CDR2 sequences are LNHNV and YYDKDF (reference sequence). After removal of 6 bases from V and 4 bases from J, the junction contained 9 bases not matched to a gene. CDR3 in amino acids: CATRGSGTGPDTQYF. The CDR3 bases are TGTGCCACCAGAGGCTCCGGGACAGGACCAGATACGCAGTATTTT.

This clone occurred a few times. The chain links TRBV28 to TRBJ1-1; 8 positions agree with TRBD1. CDR1 is MDHEN, CDR2 SYDVKM, per germline. The junction had 7 bases not matched to a gene; V was cut back by 3 bases and J by 4 bases. The CDR3 has 15 residues. The CDR3 spells CASSLQGAQITEAFF. DNA for the CDR3: TGTGCCAGCAGTTTGCAGGGGGCGCAGATCACTGAAGCTTTCTTT.

CDR3 nucleotides: TGTGCCCTAGGGCAGGGTCTGTACAATGAGCAGTTCTTC. Translated, it gives CALGQGLYNEQFF. The chain links TRBV6-6 to TRBJ2-1, with D possibly being TRBD1 (5 bases). V lost 11 bases, J lost 4 bases, and 15 bases lay in between. The CDR3 loop spans 13 amino acids. Germline V gene lookup returns CDR1 MNHNY and CDR2 SVGAGI (reference sequence).

The chain carries TRBV5-1 and TRBJ1-2, with TRBD1 as a possible D gene (6 bases). The ends were cut back, 3 bases at V and 5 bases at J, with 11 bases in the middle. The germline gives CDR1 SGHRS, CDR2 YFSETQ. The CDR3 runs to 13 residues. CDR3 loop: CASSSGQSYGYTF. CDR3 nucleotide sequence: TGCGCCAGCAGCTCGGGACAATCTTATGGCTACACCTTC.

This clone was observed once. The chain recombines TRBV7-3 with TRBJ2-3; 9 bases are a match to TRBD2. CDR1 SGHTA and CDR2 FQGTGA come from the germline V gene. The CDR3 has 16 residues. With 3 bases clipped from V and 3 bases from J, the junction kept 7 bases outside the gene matches. The CDR3 bases are TGTGCCAGCAGCTTCATGATAGCGGGAGTAACAGATACGCAGTATTTT. Its protein is CASSFMIAGVTDTQYF. Looking up the rest from reference TRBV7-3 and TRBJ2-3 gives the full variable domain: GAGVSQTPSNKVTEKGKYVELRCDPISGHTALYWYRQSLGQGPEFLIYFQGTGAADDSGLPNDRFFAVRPEGSVSTLKIQRTERGDSAVYLCASSFMIAGVTDTQYFGPGTRLTVL.

This chain connects TRBV6-1 to TRBJ2-7, with no clear D. CDR1 MNHNS and CDR2 SASEGT come from the germline V gene. Deletions cut 6 bases from V and 5 bases from J, with 17 bases between. The CDR3 runs 14 residues. CDR3 DNA: TGTGCCAGCAGGGCGATCACAGTATCCCACGAGCAGTACTTC. Its protein is CASRAITVSHEQYF.

CDR3 sequence reads: CASSPGEGTSTDTQYF. The CDR3 DNA reads as TGTGCCAGCAGTCCCGGGGAGGGGACTAGCACAGATACGCAGTATTTT. The rearrangement links TRBV4-2 to TRBJ2-3; 7 bases line up with TRBD2. Trimming removed 6 bases from V and 0 bases from J; junction bases left unmatched: 9. CDR3 size: 16 residues. The germline V gene has CDR1 LGHNA and CDR2 YNFKEQ.

The gene calls are TRBV2 and TRBJ1-5; possibly TRBD1 for D (6 bases). The germline CDR1 and CDR2 sequences are SNHLY and FYNNEI. The length of the CDR3 is 16 residues. Trimming left V 0 bases short and J 5 bases short, with 14 bases between. DNA of the CDR3: TGTGCCAGCAGTGAAGCGGGGGCAGGAGTTGATCAGCCCCAGCATTTT. As protein: CASSEAGAGVDQPQHF. Based on the CDR3 plus reference TRBV2 and TRBJ1-5, the full variable domain is EPEVTQTPSHQVTQMGQEVILRCVPISNHLYFYWYRQILGQKVEFLVSFYNNEISEKSEIFDDQFSVERPDGSNFTLKIRSTKLEDSAMYFCASSEAGAGVDQPQHFGDGTRLSIL.

This chain connects TRBV7-9 to TRBJ2-2; D unclear. This CDR3 spans 18 amino acids. Germline V gene data show CDR1 as SEHNR and CDR2 as FQNEAQ (reference sequence). Trimming shortened V by 1 base and J by 0 bases, and 15 bases separated the two germline ends. CDR3 amino acids: CASSLEEWYRANTGELFF. The CDR3 bases are TGTGCCAGCAGCTTAGAGGAGTGGTATCGAGCGAACACCGGGGAGCTGTTTTTT.

The rearrangement uses TRBV7-2 and TRBJ2-7; weak D call: TRBD1 (5 bases). Germline loops: CDR1 SGHTA, CDR2 FQGNSA. With 1 base removed from V and 2 bases from J, the gap between germline ends came to 6 bases. The CDR3 is 13 residues long. The CDR3 loop is CASSLGQPYEQYF. In DNA form, the CDR3 reads TGTGCCAGCAGCTTAGGACAGCCCTACGAGCAGTACTTC.

V usage is TRBV9 and J usage is TRBJ2-5, with 12 bases fitting TRBD2. Germline V CDR1 and CDR2: SGDLS, YYNGEE. The CDR3 extends over 16 amino acids. V lost 3 bases, J lost 1 base, and 4 bases stayed unmatched. The CDR3 loop is CASSGSLAGGQETQYF. The CDR3, as DNA: TGTGCCAGCAGCGGATCACTAGCGGGGGGCCAAGAGACCCAGTACTTC.

The rearrangement links TRBV30 to TRBJ1-2; 9 bases match TRBD1. The CDR3 extends over 14 amino acids. Unmatched junction bases numbered 7, after V lost 0 bases and J lost 8 bases. Germline CDR1 reads GTSNPN; CDR2 reads SVGIG (reference sequence). The CDR3 loop reads CAWSVGDRGYGYTF. The CDR3 DNA reads as TGTGCCTGGAGTGTAGGCGACAGGGGGTACGGCTACACCTTC.

The chain links TRBV4-2 to TRBJ1-2; D is possibly TRBD1 (5 bases). There are 15 residues in the CDR3. V lost 1 base to trimming and J lost 3 bases, with 12 bases between them. Germline values: CDR1 LGHNA, CDR2 YNFKEQ. The CDR3 sequence: CASSQGTAGDYGYTF. The DNA of the CDR3 is TGTGCCAGCAGCCAAGGTACAGCGGGGGACTATGGCTACACCTTC.